This T cell receptor beta chain was observed in a study of T cell repertoires in cytomegalovirus infection. This clonotype was seen a few times. TCRdb used MiXCR to reprocess the reads, holding one entry per CDR3 protein. The sample consists of 740,000 or so distinct CDR3 sequences, 35% to 45% of them appearing once. The length of the CDR3 is 15 residues. The germline CDR1 and CDR2 sequences are ENHRY and SYGVKD. Germline trimming cut 2 bases from V and 3 bases from J; bases unmatched to any gene: 5. This TCR derives from a human donor in good health (CMV status not recorded). Some clones in this sample may be carry-over from other donors' samples. The sequenced material came from PBMCs. The chain recombines TRBV10-3 with TRBJ2-7; TRBD1 matches 9 bases. CDR3 loop: CAISEGGTGYYEQYF. The CDR3 DNA reads as TGTGCCATCAGTGAGGGCGGGACAGGGTACTACGAGCAGTACTTC.